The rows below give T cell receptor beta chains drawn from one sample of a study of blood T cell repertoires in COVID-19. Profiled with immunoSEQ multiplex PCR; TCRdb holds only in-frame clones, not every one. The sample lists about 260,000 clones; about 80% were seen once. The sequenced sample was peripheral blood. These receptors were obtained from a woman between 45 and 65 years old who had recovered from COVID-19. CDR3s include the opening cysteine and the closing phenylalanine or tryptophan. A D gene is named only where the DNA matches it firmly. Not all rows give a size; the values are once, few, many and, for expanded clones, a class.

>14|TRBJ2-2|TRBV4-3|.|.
CASSQGQNTGELFF
TGCGCCAGCAGCCAAGGACAGAACACCGGGGAGCTGTTTTTT
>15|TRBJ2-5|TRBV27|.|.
CASSPRQESKETQYF
TGTGCCAGCAGTCCGAGACAGGAGTCAAAAGAGACCCAGTACTTC
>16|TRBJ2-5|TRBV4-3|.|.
CASSQEVEELRETQYF
TGCGCCAGCAGCCAAGAGGTCGAGGAGTTAAGGGAGACCCAGTACTTC
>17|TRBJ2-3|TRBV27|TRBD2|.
CASSFVSSGLGTDTQYF
TGTGCCAGCAGTTTCGTATCTAGCGGGCTTGGCACAGATACGCAGTATTTT
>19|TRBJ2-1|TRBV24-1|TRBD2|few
CATSDFDPLGGRAINEQFF
TGTGCCACCAGTGATTTCGACCCCTTGGGCGGGAGGGCGATCAATGAGCAGTTCTTC
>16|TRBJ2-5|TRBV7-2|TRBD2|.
CASSLDSGGARETQYF
TGTGCCAGCAGCTTAGATAGCGGGGGGGCCAGGGAGACCCAGTACTTC
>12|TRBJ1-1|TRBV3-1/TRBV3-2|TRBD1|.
CASSRTTGEAFF
TGTGCCAGCAGCCGAACCACAGGGGAGGCTTTCTTT
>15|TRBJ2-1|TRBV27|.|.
CASSWTTGAYNEQFF
TGTGCCAGCAGCTGGACGACAGGAGCCTACAATGAGCAGTTCTTC
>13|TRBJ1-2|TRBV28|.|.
CASRYSTNYGYTF
TGTGCCAGCAGGTACAGTACTAACTATGGCTACACCTTC
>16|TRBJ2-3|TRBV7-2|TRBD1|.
CASSTRDRKNTDTQYF
TGTGCCAGCAGCACCCGGGACAGGAAAAACACAGATACGCAGTATTTT
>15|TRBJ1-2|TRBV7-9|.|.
CASSLEGSGAYGYTF
TGTGCCAGCAGCTTAGAGGGCAGTGGGGCCTATGGCTACACCTTC
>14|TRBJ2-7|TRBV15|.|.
CATRRGTESYEQYF
TGTGCCACCAGGCGCGGGACAGAATCCTACGAGCAGTACTTC
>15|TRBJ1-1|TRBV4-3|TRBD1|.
CASSQLTGGNTEAFF
TGCGCCAGCAGCCAACTGACAGGGGGGAACACTGAAGCTTTCTTT
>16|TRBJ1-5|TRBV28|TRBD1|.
CASSPGQGGSNQPQHF
TGTGCCAGCAGTCCAGGACAGGGAGGGAGCAATCAGCCCCAGCATTTT
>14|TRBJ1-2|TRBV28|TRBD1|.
CASSLGQDMRGYTF
TGTGCCAGCAGCCTAGGACAGGACATGCGGGGCTACACCTTC
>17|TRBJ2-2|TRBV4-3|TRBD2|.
CASRHFSGGTNTGELFF
TGCGCCAGCAGACACTTTAGCGGGGGGACCAACACCGGGGAGCTGTTTTTT
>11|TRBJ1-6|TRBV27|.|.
CASSFSGHLHF
TGTGCCAGCAGTTTCTCGGGACACCTCCACTTT
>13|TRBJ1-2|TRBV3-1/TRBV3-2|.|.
CASSPPTDNGYTF
TGTGCCAGCAGCCCCCCGACAGACAATGGCTACACCTTC
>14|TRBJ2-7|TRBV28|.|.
CASSSPGASFEQYF
TGTGCCAGCAGTTCCCCTGGGGCCAGTTTCGAGCAGTACTTC
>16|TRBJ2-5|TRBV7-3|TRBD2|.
CASSLYGSGSQETQYF
TGTGCCAGCAGCTTATATGGTAGCGGGTCCCAAGAGACCCAGTACTTC
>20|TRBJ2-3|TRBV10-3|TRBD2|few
CAISEYGLAGGQGSTDTQYF
TGTGCCATCAGTGAGTACGGACTAGCGGGGGGCCAAGGGAGCACAGATACGCAGTATTTT
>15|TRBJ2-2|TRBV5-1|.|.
CASSLEQGGTGELFF
TGCGCCAGCAGCTTGGAGCAGGGCGGCACCGGGGAGCTGTTTTTT
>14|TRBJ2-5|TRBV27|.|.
CASSRAGLVETQYF
TGTGCCAGCAGCCGGGCAGGGTTGGTCGAGACCCAGTACTTC
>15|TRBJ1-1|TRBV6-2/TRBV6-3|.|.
CASSYSGGLNTEAFF
TGTGCCAGCAGTTACTCGGGGGGACTGAACACTGAAGCTTTCTTT
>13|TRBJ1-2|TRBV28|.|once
CASSDGANYGYTF
TGTGCCAGCTCGGACGGGGCTAACTATGGCTACACCTTC
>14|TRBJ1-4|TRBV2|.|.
CASVRQASREKLFF
TGTGCCAGCGTCCGACAGGCCTCTCGTGAAAAACTGTTTTTT
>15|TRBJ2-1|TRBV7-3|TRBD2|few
CASSFAGDGYNEQFF
TGTGCCAGCAGCTTTGCGGGGGATGGGTATAATGAGCAGTTCTTC
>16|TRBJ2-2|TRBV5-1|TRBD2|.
CASWGEGPTNTGELFF
TGCGCCAGCTGGGGGGAGGGGCCGACGAACACCGGGGAGCTGTTTTTT
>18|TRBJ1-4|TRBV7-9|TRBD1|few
CASSLEVHRGATNEKLFF
TGTGCCAGCAGCTTAGAAGTTCACAGGGGTGCAACTAATGAAAAACTGTTTTTT
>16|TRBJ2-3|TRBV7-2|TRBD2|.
CASSYPTSGSGVSQYF
TGTGCCAGCAGCTACCCTACTAGCGGGAGTGGGGTGTCGCAGTATTTT
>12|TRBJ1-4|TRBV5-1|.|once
CASSSSGEKLFF
TGCGCCAGCAGCTCTAGCGGTGAAAAACTGTTTTTT
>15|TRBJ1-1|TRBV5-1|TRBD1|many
CASSLGPGTGTEAFF
TGCGCCAGCAGCTTGGGCCCCGGGACAGGAACTGAAGCTTTCTTT
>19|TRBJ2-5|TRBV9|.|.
CASSVGTPGGGLYQETQYF
TGTGCCAGCAGCGTAGGCACCCCGGGGGGCGGGTTGTACCAAGAGACCCAGTACTTC
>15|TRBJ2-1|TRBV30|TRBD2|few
CAWSVQSGDYNEQFF
TGTGCCTGGAGTGTACAAAGCGGGGATTACAATGAGCAGTTCTTC
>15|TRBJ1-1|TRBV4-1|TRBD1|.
CASSLAGQGDTEAFF
TGCGCCAGCAGCCTCGCGGGACAGGGGGACACTGAAGCTTTCTTT
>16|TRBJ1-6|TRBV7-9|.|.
CASSPPGSGNSSPLHF
TGTGCCAGCAGCCCCCCGGGCAGCGGGAATAGTTCACCCCTCCACTTT
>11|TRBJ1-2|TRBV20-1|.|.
CSATANYGYTF
TGCAGTGCTACAGCTAACTATGGCTACACCTTC
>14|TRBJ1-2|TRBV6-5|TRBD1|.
CASRAGQETYGYTF
TGTGCCAGCAGAGCGGGACAGGAGACCTATGGCTACACCTTC
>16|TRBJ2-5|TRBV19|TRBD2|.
CASSIGSAGVRETQYF
TGTGCCAGTAGTATAGGCTCAGCGGGAGTGAGAGAGACCCAGTACTTC
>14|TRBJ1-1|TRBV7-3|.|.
CASSPSGGSTEAFF
TGTGCCAGCAGCCCCTCGGGGGGTTCCACTGAAGCTTTCTTT
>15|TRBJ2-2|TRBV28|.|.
CASSFYRVNTGELFF
TGTGCCAGCAGTTTTTACAGGGTGAACACCGGGGAGCTGTTTTTT
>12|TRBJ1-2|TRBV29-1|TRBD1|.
CSVATGPYGYTF
TGCAGCGTTGCGACAGGGCCCTATGGCTACACCTTC
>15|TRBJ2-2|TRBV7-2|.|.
CASSTGTGGTGELFF
TGTGCCAGCAGTACAGGGACCGGCGGCACCGGGGAGCTGTTTTTT
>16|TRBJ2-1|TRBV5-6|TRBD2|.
CASSFRSGGPYNEQFF
TGTGCCAGCAGCTTTAGAAGCGGGGGACCCTACAATGAGCAGTTCTTC
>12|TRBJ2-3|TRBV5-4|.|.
CASSSSTDTQYF
TGTGCCAGCAGTAGCAGCACAGATACGCAGTATTTT
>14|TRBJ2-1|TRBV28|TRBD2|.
CASGLAGGPLEQFF
TGTGCCAGCGGACTAGCGGGGGGGCCACTTGAGCAGTTCTTC
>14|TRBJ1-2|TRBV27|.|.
CASSFYRSGYGYTF
TGTGCCAGCAGTTTTTACCGGTCCGGCTATGGCTACACCTTC